The 30 T cell receptor beta chains below all came from one sample that was sequenced in a study of blood T cell repertoires in COVID-19. Profiled with immunoSEQ multiplex PCR; TCRdb holds only in-frame clones, not every one. This table has over 250,000 clones, around 92% appearing once. Sample: PBMCs or T cells enriched from blood (not recorded which). These TCRs come from a woman aged 55 to 70 who had recovered from COVID-19.

The CDR3 sequence is CASSQARTSGSGVGKNIQYF. CDR3 DNA: TGCGCCAGCAGCCAGGCCCGGACTAGCGGGAGCGGGGTGGGGAAAAACATTCAGTACTTC. The genes are TRBV4-1 and TRBJ2-4, with 13 bases fitting TRBD2. The trim removed 3 bases at V and 4 bases at J, leaving 15 bases unmatched. The CDR3 consists of 20 residues. Looked up from germline, CDR1 is MGHRA and CDR2 is YSYEKL.

The genes are TRBV7-8 and TRBJ1-6; TRBD1 agrees at 7 bases. V lost 6 bases and J lost 9; bases outside the gene matches: 11. CDR1 is SGHVS and CDR2 is FQNEAQ in the germline V gene. CDR3 length: 15 amino acids. CDR3 residues: CASSIYRDSFSPLHF. Here the CDR3 DNA reads TGTGCCAGCAGTATATACCGGGACAGTTTTTCACCCCTCCACTTT.

This clone was detected once. The V gene is TRBV5-1, the J gene TRBJ1-3, with D unclear. Germline CDR1 SGHRS, CDR2 YFSETQ. Trimming cost V 1 base and J 0 bases, with 14 bases left between them. The CDR3 has 17 residues. CDR3 region: CASSLSPGADSGNTIYF. The CDR3 DNA sequence: TGCGCCAGCAGCTTGTCCCCCGGAGCGGACTCTGGAAACACCATATATTTT.

This chain connects TRBV30 to TRBJ1-4, with D perhaps matching TRBD1 (5 bases). V lost 4 bases and J lost 7, with 22 bases in between. Germline CDR1 and CDR2: GTSNPN and SVGIG (reference sequence). The CDR3 is made up of 16 amino acids. The CDR3 loop reads CAWTPLGGEGIEKLFF. CDR3 sequence (DNA): TGTGCCTGGACCCCCCTAGGAGGGGAAGGGATTGAAAAACTGTTTTTT.

The V call is TRBV4-2, the J call TRBJ2-7; 10 nucleotides line up with TRBD1. Trimming at V came to 3 bases and at J to 5 bases, leaving 10 bases not matched to a gene. CDR1 is LGHNA, CDR2 YNFKEQ, per germline. The CDR3 runs to 16 residues. CDR3 sequence (DNA): TGTGCCAGCAGCCAGGGACAGGGGCAACTCCTCGACGAGCAGTACTTC. Encoded protein: CASSQGQGQLLDEQYF.

As to this clone: At the DNA level, this CDR3 is encoded by other sequences in the same sample as well. The J gene is TRBJ2-1, the V gene TRBV27; the match to TRBD2 covers 13 bases. V lost 4 bases, J lost 6 bases, and 3 bases stayed unmatched. The germline gives CDR1 MNHEY, CDR2 SMNVEV (reference sequence). The CDR3 runs to 15 residues. The CDR3 bases are TGTGCCAGCAGTTCAGGACTAGCGGGAGTCAATGAGCAGTTCTTC. It yields the protein CASSSGLAGVNEQFF.

V gene TRBV7-3 combines with J gene TRBJ2-1; D perhaps matches TRBD1 (6 bases). Germline V gene data show CDR1 as SGHTA and CDR2 as FQGTGA. The V and J ends lost 5 bases and 2 bases respectively, with 13 bases between them. The CDR3 is made up of 15 amino acids. The CDR3 is CASSPQTGPYNEQFF. In nucleotides, the CDR3 is TGTGCCAGCAGCCCCCAGACAGGCCCCTACAATGAGCAGTTCTTC.

The J gene is TRBJ2-1, the V gene TRBV7-8; 7 bases fit TRBD2. CDR1 and CDR2 (germline): SGHVS, FQNEAQ. The CDR3 loop spans 15 amino acids. With 2 bases clipped from V and 1 base from J, the junction kept 2 bases outside the gene matches. The CDR3 sequence: CASSLQAGSYNEQFF. The CDR3 DNA reads as TGTGCCAGCAGCTTACAAGCGGGATCCTACAATGAGCAGTTCTTC.

About this clone itself: Within the sample, other DNA sequences also encode this same CDR3. V is TRBV11-2 and J is TRBJ1-3; unclear D gene. Looked up from germline, CDR1 is SGHAT and CDR2 is FQNNGV. V lost 0 bases, J lost 7 bases, and 4 bases lay in between. This CDR3 spans 12 amino acids. The CDR3: CASSLDRNTIYF. CDR3 DNA: TGTGCCAGCAGCTTAGATCGGAACACCATATATTTT.

The V and J genes are TRBV27 and TRBJ2-1; 9 nucleotides match TRBD2. V lost 9 bases, J lost 8 bases, and 11 bases stayed unmatched. From germline, CDR1 is MNHEY and CDR2 SMNVEV (reference sequence). The CDR3 runs 14 residues. This CDR3 reads CASSLAGLADEQFF. In DNA, the CDR3 is TGTGCCAGTTCTCTTGCGGGACTAGCCGATGAGCAGTTCTTC.

As regards this clone: Other nucleotide sequences in the sample specify the same CDR3. The gene calls are TRBV30 and TRBJ1-1; D perhaps matches TRBD1 (5 bases). The CDR3 runs to 14 residues. Germline CDR1 is GTSNPN and CDR2 is SVGIG (reference sequence). With 0 bases removed from V and 1 base from J, the gap between germline ends came to 9 bases. The CDR3 region has the DNA TGTGCCTGGAGTGTACTGGGGGGGAACACTGAAGCTTTCTTT. This encodes CAWSVLGGNTEAFF.

The chain employs TRBV5-1 and TRBJ1-4; D unresolved. V was trimmed by 4 bases and J by 7 bases, leaving 11 bases between them. CDR1 is SGHRS, CDR2 YFSETQ, per germline. CDR3 length equals 13 residues. The CDR3 DNA is TGCGCCAGCAGCGTGGGGATAGCTGAAAAACTGTTTTTT. Protein product: CASSVGIAEKLFF.

The V and J genes are TRBV18 and TRBJ2-3; 8 bases are a match to TRBD1. The CDR3 runs 16 residues. The germline V gene encodes CDR1 KGHSH and CDR2 LQKENI. V shed 3 bases, J shed 4 bases, and the junction held 9 bases outside the gene matches. In nucleotides, the CDR3 is TGTGCCAGCTCACCCGTACCTCGGGGACAGGCAGATACGCAGTATTTT. Its protein is CASSPVPRGQADTQYF.

This chain joins TRBV2 and TRBJ1-4, with 8 bases that match TRBD1. Germline CDR1 reads SNHLY; CDR2 reads FYNNEI. Germline trimming cut 6 bases from V and 7 bases from J; bases unmatched to any gene: 10. The length of the CDR3 is 15 residues. The DNA of the CDR3 is TGTGCCAGCAGCCTACCGACAGGGGTTGGTGAAAAACTGTTTTTT. It specifies CASSLPTGVGEKLFF.

As concerns this clone: Other nucleotide sequences from this sample produce the same CDR3. The CDR3 DNA is TGTGCCAGCAGTTTATTAAACACCGGGGAGCTGTTTTTT. Translation: CASSLLNTGELFF. The chain is built from TRBV27 and TRBJ2-2; D gene uncertain. Germline lookup yields CDR1 MNHEY and CDR2 SMNVEV (reference sequence). Trimming took 1 base from V and 2 from J, leaving 2 bases between them. The CDR3 consists of 13 residues.

The CDR3: CASSHGRGLETEAFF. The CDR3 bases are TGTGCCAGCAGCCACGGACGGGGGTTGGAGACTGAAGCTTTCTTT. This rearrangement joins TRBV7-9 to TRBJ1-1; a possible D gene is TRBD1 (5 bases). Germline CDR1 is SEHNR and CDR2 is FQNEAQ (reference sequence). V shed 5 bases and J shed 5 bases, with 18 bases lying between them. The CDR3 has 15 residues.

The chain uses TRBV6-5 and TRBJ2-2; D perhaps matches TRBD1 (6 bases). Germline CDR1 reads MNHEY; CDR2 reads SVGAGI. Deletions cut 8 bases from V and 5 bases from J, with 15 bases between. The CDR3 loop spans 14 amino acids. Here the CDR3 reads CASQGPRGTGELFF. The CDR3 nucleotides are TGTGCCAGCCAGGGGCCCCGCGGGACCGGGGAGCTGTTTTTT.

The rearrangement links TRBV9 to TRBJ2-7; 7 nucleotides align to TRBD1. This CDR3 spans 13 amino acids. Germline V gene sequence: CDR1 SGDLS, CDR2 YYNGEE. V shed 4 bases, J shed 3 bases, and the junction held 4 bases outside the gene matches. CDR3 region: CASSPSGGYEQYF. CDR3 DNA sequence: TGTGCCAGCAGCCCCTCAGGGGGCTACGAGCAGTACTTC. Filled out from reference TRBV9 and TRBJ2-7, the complete variable domain reads DSGVTQTPKHLITATGQRVTLRCSPRSGDLSVYWYQQSLDQGLQFLIQYYNGEERAKGNILERFSAQQFPDLHSELNLSSLELGDSALYFCASSPSGGYEQYFGPGTRLTVT.

The chain combines TRBV7-9 with TRBJ2-5; tentatively, D is TRBD2 (5 bases). V lost 6 bases and J 4 bases, leaving 15 bases between the germline ends. Germline CDR1 and CDR2: SEHNR and FQNEAQ (reference sequence). The CDR3 runs 14 residues. DNA of the CDR3: TGTGCCAGCAGGGCGCCGGGGTATGGAGAGACCCAGTACTTC. Translation: CASRAPGYGETQYF.

The gene calls are TRBV11-2 and TRBJ2-1; possible D gene TRBD1, 7 bases. V gave up 4 bases and J gave up 1 base, with 11 bases separating them. Germline assignment: CDR1 SGHAT and CDR2 FQNNGV. There are 15 residues in the CDR3. The chain's CDR3 is CASSYQGGSYNEQFF. CDR3 nucleotides: TGTGCCAGCAGCTACCAGGGGGGATCCTACAATGAGCAGTTCTTC. The variable domain in full, with the rest retrieved from reference TRBV11-2 and TRBJ2-1, is EAGVAQSPRYKIIEKRQSVAFWCNPISGHATLYWYQQILGQGPKLLIQFQNNGVVDDSQLPKDRFSAERLKGVDSTLKIQPAKLEDSAVYLCASSYQGGSYNEQFFGPGTRLTVL.

This clone occurred a few times. The chain recombines TRBV5-4 with TRBJ1-6; the D is unclear. This CDR3 has 15 residues. CDR1 and CDR2 from the germline V gene are SGHNT and YYREEE (reference sequence). V shed 1 base and J shed 7 bases, with 12 bases lying between them. This CDR3 is CASSLNRQMNSPLHF. Here the CDR3 DNA reads TGTGCCAGCAGCTTGAACAGACAAATGAATTCACCCCTCCACTTT. Filled out from reference TRBV5-4 and TRBJ1-6, the complete variable domain reads ETGVTQSPTHLIKTRGQQVTLRCSSQSGHNTVSWYQQALGQGPQFIFQYYREEENGRGNFPPRFSGLQFPNYSSELNVNALELDDSALYLCASSLNRQMNSPLHFGNGTRLTVT.

This chain links TRBV28 with TRBJ2-2; 8 positions match TRBD2. CDR1 is MDHEN and CDR2 is SYDVKM in the germline V gene. The CDR3 runs 13 residues. V shed 11 bases, J shed 3 bases, and the junction held 5 bases outside the gene matches. The CDR3 sequence is CAAGTRDTGELFF. In DNA, the CDR3 is TGTGCCGCCGGGACTAGGGACACCGGGGAGCTGTTTTTT.

The chain is built from TRBV28 and TRBJ2-7; D might be TRBD2 (6 bases). This CDR3 comprises 13 residues. In germline, CDR1 is MDHEN, CDR2 SYDVKM. Trimming stripped 5 bases from V and 2 bases from J, with 10 bases between. The CDR3 loop reads CASSAGGAYEQYF. CDR3 in DNA: TGTGCCAGCAGTGCCGGGGGAGCCTACGAGCAGTACTTC.

This chain joins TRBV28 and TRBJ2-2; 8 positions agree with TRBD2. Germline V CDR1 and CDR2: MDHEN, SYDVKM. The V segment lost 6 bases and the J segment 9 bases; nucleotides outside the gene matches: 9. CDR3 length: 14 amino acids. The CDR3 region has the DNA TGTGCCAGCAGCCAGCGGGAGAAATTCAGGGAGCTGTTTTTT. Translation gives CASSQREKFRELFF.

The chain combines TRBV27 with TRBJ2-1, with D unclear. The CDR3 is made up of 13 amino acids. CDR1 MNHEY and CDR2 SMNVEV come from the germline V gene (reference sequence). Trimming cost V 2 bases and J 9 bases, with 11 bases left between them. This CDR3 is CASSLGPRTEQFF. CDR3 coding DNA: TGTGCCAGCAGTTTAGGTCCCAGAACTGAGCAGTTCTTC.

The chain uses TRBV7-3 and TRBJ1-2, with 11 bases fitting TRBD1. V gave up 6 bases and J gave up 7 bases; unmatched junction bases: 7. The CDR3 sequence is 14 residues long. The germline CDR1 and CDR2 sequences are SGHTA and FQGTGA. CDR3 nucleotide sequence: TGTGCCAGCAGTCTGGACAGGGGGCTTGGTGGCTACACCTTC. It codes for CASSLDRGLGGYTF.

This clone has only a few counts. The genes are TRBV28 and TRBJ1-2, with D maybe TRBD1 (6 bases). The germline gives CDR1 MDHEN, CDR2 SYDVKM. CDR3 size: 15 residues. Trimming left V 5 bases short and J 8 bases short, with 21 bases between. CDR3 DNA: TGTGCCAGCAGTCAGGAAACGGGGCTAGGGGGAGGCTACACCTTC. Protein: CASSQETGLGGGYTF.

The gene calls are TRBV7-2 and TRBJ1-3; TRBD1 aligns across 8 bases. The CDR3 runs to 18 residues. V trimming: 0 bases; J trimming: 0 bases; junction bases outside the gene matches: 7. Germline assignment: CDR1 SGHTA and CDR2 FQGNSA. For the CDR3, the DNA is TGTGCCAGCAGCTTAGCAGGGCAGGGGGCCTTCTCTGGAAACACCATATATTTT. Encoded protein: CASSLAGQGAFSGNTIYF.

The V call is TRBV30, the J call TRBJ2-5, with TRBD2 identical over 12 bases. V lost 2 bases and J lost 7; bases outside the gene matches: 8. Germline CDR1 reads GTSNPN; CDR2 reads SVGIG (reference sequence). The CDR3 is made up of 15 amino acids. The DNA of the CDR3 is TGTGCCTGGAGTCTAGCGGGGGGGGATGCTGGGACCCAGTACTTC. Its translation is CAWSLAGGDAGTQYF.

The gene calls are TRBV28 and TRBJ2-3; 10 bases are shared with TRBD1. Germline V gene sequence: CDR1 MDHEN, CDR2 SYDVKM. The CDR3 spans 15 residues. V shed 6 bases, J shed 5 bases, and the junction held 8 bases outside the gene matches. CDR3 bases: TGTGCCAGCAGGGAGAGGACAGGGGGGGGAGATACGCAGTATTTT. Translation: CASRERTGGGDTQYF. Complete variable domain (other parts from reference TRBV28 and TRBJ2-3): DVKVTQSSRYLVKRTGEKVFLECVQDMDHENMFWYRQDPGLGLRLIYFSYDVKMKEKGDIPEGYSVSREKKERFSLILESASTNQTSMYLCASRERTGGGDTQYFGPGTRLTVL.